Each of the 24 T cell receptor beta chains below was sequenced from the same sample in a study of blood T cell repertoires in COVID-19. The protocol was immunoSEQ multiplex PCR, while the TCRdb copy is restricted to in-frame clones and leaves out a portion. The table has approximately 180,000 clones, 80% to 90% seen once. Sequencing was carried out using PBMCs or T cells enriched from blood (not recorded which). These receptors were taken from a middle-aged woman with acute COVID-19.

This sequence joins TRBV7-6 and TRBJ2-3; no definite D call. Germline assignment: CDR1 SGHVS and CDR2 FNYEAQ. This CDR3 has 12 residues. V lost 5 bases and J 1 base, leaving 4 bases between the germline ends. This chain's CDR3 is CASSLGTDTQYF. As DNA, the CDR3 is TGTGCCAGCAGCCTCGGCACAGATACGCAGTATTTT.

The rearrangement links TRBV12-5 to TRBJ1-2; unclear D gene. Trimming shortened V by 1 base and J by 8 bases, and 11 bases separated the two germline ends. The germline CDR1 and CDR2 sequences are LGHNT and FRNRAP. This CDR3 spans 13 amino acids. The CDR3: CASGLGPGGGYTF. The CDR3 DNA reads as TGTGCTAGTGGTTTGGGACCCGGCGGGGGCTACACCTTC.

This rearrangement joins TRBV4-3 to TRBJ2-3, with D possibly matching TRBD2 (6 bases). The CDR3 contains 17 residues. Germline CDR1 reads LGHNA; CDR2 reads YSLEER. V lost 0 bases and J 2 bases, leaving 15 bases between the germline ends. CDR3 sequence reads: CASSQDTGTAFTDTQYF. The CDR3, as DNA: TGCGCCAGCAGCCAAGATACCGGGACTGCCTTCACAGATACGCAGTATTTT.

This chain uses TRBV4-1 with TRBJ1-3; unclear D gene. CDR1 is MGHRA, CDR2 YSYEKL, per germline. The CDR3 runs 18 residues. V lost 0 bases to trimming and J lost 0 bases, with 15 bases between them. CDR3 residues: CASSQDVSHTSSGNTIYF. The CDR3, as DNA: TGCGCCAGCAGCCAAGACGTCAGTCACACCAGCTCTGGAAACACCATATATTTT.

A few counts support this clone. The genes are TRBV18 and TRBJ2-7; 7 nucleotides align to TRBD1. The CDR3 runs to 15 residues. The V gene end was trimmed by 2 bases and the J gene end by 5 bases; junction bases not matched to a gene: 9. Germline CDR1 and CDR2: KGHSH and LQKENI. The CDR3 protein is CASSPSRQGNNEQYF. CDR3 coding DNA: TGTGCCAGCTCACCAAGTAGACAGGGAAACAACGAGCAGTACTTC.

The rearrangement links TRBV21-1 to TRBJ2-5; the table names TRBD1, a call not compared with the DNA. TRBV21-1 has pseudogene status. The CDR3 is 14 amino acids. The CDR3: CATKDRLGEETQYF. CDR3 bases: TGTGCCACGAAGGACAGGTTGGGGGAGGAGACCCAGTACTTC.

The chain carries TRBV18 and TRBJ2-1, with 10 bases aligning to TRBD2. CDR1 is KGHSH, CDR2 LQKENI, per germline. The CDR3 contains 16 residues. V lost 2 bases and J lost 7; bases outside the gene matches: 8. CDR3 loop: CASSPGLAGVGNEQFF. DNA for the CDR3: TGTGCCAGCTCACCAGGGCTAGCGGGAGTGGGTAATGAGCAGTTCTTC.

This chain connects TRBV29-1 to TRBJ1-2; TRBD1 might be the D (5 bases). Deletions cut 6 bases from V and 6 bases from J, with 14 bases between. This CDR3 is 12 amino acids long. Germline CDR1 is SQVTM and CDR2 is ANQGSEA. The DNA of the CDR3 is TGCAGCGTATATACGCCCAGGGATGGCTACACCTTC. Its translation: CSVYTPRDGYTF.

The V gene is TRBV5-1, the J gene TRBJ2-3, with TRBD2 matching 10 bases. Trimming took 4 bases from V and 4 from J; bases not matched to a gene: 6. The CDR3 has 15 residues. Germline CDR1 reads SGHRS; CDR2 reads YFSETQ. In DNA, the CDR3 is TGCGCCAGCAGCCCTCTAGCGGGGGAGGCAGATACGCAGTATTTT. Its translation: CASSPLAGEADTQYF. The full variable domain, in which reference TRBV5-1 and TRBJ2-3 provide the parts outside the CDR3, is KAGVTQTPRYLIKTRGQQVTLSCSPISGHRSVSWYQQTPGQGLQFLFEYFSETQRNKGNFPGRFSGRQFSNSRSEMNVSTLELGDSALYLCASSPLAGEADTQYFGPGTRLTVL.

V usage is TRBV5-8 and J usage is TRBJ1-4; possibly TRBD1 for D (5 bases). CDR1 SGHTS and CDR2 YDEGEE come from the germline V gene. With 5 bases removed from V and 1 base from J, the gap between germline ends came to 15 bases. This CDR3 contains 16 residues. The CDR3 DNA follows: TGTGCCAGCAGTCGCCTTCCCGGGGGAACTAATGAAAAACTGTTTTTT. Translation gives CASSRLPGGTNEKLFF. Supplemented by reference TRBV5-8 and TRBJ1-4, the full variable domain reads EAGVTQSPTHLIKTRGQQATLRCSPISGHTSVYWYQQALGLGLQFLLWYDEGEERNRGNFPPRFSGRQFPNYSSELNVNALELEDSALYLCASSRLPGGTNEKLFFGSGTQLSVL.

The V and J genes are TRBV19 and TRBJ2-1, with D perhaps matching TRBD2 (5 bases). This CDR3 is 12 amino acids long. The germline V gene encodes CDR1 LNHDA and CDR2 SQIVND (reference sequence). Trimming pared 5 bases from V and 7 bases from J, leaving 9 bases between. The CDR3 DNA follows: TGTGCCAGTAGTCTGAGCGGAAATGAGCAGTTCTTC. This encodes CASSLSGNEQFF.

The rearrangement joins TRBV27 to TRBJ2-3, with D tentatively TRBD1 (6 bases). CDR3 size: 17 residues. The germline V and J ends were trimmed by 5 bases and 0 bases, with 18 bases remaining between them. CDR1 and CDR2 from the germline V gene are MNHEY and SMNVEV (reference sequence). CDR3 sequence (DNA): TGTGCCAGCAGTCCAACTCCCGGGACAACGAGCACAGATACGCAGTATTTT. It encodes CASSPTPGTTSTDTQYF.

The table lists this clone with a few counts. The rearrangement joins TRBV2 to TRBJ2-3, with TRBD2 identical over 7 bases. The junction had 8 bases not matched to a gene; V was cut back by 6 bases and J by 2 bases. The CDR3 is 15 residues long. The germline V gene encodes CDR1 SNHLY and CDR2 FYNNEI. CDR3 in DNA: TGTGCCAGCAGCCGCCCCGGGACTAACACAGATACGCAGTATTTT. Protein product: CASSRPGTNTDTQYF.

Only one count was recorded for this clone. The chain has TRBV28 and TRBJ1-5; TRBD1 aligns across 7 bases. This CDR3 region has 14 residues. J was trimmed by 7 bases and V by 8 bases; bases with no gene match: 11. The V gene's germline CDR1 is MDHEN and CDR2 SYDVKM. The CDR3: CASAQGSGGQPQHF. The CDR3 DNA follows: TGTGCCAGCGCACAGGGGTCAGGAGGACAGCCCCAGCATTTT.

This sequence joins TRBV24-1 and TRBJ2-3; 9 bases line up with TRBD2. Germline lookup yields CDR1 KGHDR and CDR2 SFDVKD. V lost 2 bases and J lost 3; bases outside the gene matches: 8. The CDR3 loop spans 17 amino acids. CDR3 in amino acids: CATSDSPAGGGTDTQYF. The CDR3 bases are TGTGCCACCAGTGATTCGCCAGCGGGGGGTGGGACAGATACGCAGTATTTT.

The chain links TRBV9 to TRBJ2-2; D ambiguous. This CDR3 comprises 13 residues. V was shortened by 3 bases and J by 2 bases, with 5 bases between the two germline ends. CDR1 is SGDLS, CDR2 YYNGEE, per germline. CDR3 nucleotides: TGTGCCAGCAGCGCGTCTAACACCGGGGAGCTGTTTTTT. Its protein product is CASSASNTGELFF.

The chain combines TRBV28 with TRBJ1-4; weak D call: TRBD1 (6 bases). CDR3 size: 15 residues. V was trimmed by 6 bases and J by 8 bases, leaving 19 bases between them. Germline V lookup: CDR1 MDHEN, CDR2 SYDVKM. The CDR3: CASSPPRGVGEKLFF. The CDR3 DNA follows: TGTGCCAGCAGCCCCCCCAGGGGAGTCGGAGAAAAACTGTTTTTT.

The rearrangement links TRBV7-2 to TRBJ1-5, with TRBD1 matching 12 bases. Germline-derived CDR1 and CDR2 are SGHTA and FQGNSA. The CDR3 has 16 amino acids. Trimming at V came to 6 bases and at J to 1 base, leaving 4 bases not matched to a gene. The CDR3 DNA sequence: TGTGCCAGCAGTTGGGGGACAGGGGGCAGCAATCAGCCCCAGCATTTT. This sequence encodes CASSWGTGGSNQPQHF.

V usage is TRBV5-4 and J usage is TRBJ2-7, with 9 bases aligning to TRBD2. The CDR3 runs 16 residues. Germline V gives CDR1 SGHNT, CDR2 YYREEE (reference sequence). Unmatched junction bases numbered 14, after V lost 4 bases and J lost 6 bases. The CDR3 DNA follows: TGTGCCAGCAGCCACCCCGCCGTAGCGGGAGTTACCGAGCAGTACTTC. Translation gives CASSHPAVAGVTEQYF. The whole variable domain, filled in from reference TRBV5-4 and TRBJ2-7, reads ETGVTQSPTHLIKTRGQQVTLRCSSQSGHNTVSWYQQALGQGPQFIFQYYREEENGRGNFPPRFSGLQFPNYSSELNVNALELDDSALYLCASSHPAVAGVTEQYFGPGTRLTVT.

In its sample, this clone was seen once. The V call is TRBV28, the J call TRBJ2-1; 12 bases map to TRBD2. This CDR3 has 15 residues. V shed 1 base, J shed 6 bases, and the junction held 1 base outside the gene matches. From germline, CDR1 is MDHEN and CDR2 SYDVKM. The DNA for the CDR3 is TGTGCCAGCAGTTTATTACTAGCGGGGGGCAATGAGCAGTTCTTC. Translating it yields CASSLLLAGGNEQFF. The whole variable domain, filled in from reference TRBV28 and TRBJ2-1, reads DVKVTQSSRYLVKRTGEKVFLECVQDMDHENMFWYRQDPGLGLRLIYFSYDVKMKEKGDIPEGYSVSREKKERFSLILESASTNQTSMYLCASSLLLAGGNEQFFGPGTRLTVL.

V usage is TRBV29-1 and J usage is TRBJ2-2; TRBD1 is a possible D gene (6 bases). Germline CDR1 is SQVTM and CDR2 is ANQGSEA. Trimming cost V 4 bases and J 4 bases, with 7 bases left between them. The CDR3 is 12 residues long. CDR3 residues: CSVGQATGELFF. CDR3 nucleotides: TGCAGCGTTGGACAGGCCACCGGGGAGCTGTTTTTT.

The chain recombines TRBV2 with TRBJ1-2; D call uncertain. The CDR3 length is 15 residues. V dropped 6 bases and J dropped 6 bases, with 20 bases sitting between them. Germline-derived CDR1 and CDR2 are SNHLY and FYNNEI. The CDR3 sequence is CASRLLRAGGDGYTF. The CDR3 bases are TGTGCCAGCAGGCTATTAAGGGCGGGAGGAGATGGCTACACCTTC.

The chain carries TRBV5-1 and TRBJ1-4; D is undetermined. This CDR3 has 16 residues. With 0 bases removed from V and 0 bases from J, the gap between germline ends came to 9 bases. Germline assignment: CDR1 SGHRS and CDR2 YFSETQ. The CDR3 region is CASSLGGVATNEKLFF. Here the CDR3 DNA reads TGCGCCAGCAGCTTGGGGGGAGTTGCAACTAATGAAAAACTGTTTTTT.

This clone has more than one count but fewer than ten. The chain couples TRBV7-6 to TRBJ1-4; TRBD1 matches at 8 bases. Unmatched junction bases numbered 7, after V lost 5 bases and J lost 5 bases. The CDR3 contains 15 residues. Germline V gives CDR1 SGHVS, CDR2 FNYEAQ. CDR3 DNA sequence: TGTGCCAGCAGCGTCGGGACAGGCCGAAATGAAAAACTGTTTTTT. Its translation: CASSVGTGRNEKLFF.